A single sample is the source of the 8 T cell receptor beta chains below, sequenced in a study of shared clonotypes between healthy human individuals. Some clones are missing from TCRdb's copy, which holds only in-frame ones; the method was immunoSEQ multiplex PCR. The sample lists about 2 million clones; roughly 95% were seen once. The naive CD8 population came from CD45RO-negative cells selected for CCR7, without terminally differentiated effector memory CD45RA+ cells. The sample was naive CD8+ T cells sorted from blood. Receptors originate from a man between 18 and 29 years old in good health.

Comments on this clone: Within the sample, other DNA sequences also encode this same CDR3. CDR3 residues: CASSLGQGVSYEQYF. The DNA of the CDR3 is TGTGCCAGCAGCCTGGGACAGGGGGTCTCCTACGAGCAGTACTTC. V usage is TRBV7-9 and J usage is TRBJ2-7; TRBD1 matches at 11 bases. Trimming removed 5 bases from V and 0 bases from J; junction bases left unmatched: 3. This CDR3 has 15 amino acids. The germline V gene encodes CDR1 SEHNR and CDR2 FQNEAQ (reference sequence).

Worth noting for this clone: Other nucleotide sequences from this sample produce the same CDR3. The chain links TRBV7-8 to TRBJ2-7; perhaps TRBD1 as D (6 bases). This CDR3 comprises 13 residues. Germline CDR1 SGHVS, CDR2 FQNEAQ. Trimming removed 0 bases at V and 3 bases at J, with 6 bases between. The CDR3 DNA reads TGTGCCAGCAGCTTAGCCAGGGGCTACGAGCAGTACTTC. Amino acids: CASSLARGYEQYF. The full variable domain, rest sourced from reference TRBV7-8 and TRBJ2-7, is GAGVSQSPRYKVAKRGQDVALRCDPISGHVSLFWYQQALGQGPEFLTYFQNEAQLDKSGLPSDRFFAERPEGSVSTLKIQRTQQEDSAVYLCASSLARGYEQYFGPGTRLTVT.

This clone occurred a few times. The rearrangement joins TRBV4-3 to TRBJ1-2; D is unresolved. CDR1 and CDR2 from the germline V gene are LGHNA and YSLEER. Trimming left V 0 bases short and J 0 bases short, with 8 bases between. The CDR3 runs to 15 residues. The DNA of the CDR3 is TGCGCCAGCAGCCAAGACGGAGTGTCTAACTATGGCTACACCTTC. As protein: CASSQDGVSNYGYTF.

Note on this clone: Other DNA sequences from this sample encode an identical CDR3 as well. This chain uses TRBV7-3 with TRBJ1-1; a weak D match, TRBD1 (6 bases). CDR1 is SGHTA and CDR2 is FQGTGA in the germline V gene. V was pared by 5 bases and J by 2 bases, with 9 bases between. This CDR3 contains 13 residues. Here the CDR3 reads CASSLGQNTEAFF. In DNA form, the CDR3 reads TGTGCCAGCAGCCTGGGACAAAACACTGAAGCTTTCTTT.

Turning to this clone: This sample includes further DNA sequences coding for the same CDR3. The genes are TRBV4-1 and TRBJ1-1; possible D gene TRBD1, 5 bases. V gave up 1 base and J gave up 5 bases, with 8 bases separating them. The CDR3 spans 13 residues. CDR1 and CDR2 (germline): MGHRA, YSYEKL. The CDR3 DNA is TGCGCCAGCAGCCAAGTGGGGGGAACTGAAGCTTTCTTT. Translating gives CASSQVGGTEAFF.

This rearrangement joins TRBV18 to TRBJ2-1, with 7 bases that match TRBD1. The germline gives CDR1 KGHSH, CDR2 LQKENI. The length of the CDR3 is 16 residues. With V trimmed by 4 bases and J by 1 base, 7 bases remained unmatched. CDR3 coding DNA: TGTGCCAGCTCACTGGCAGGGGGTGGTTCCTACAATGAGCAGTTCTTC. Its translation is CASSLAGGGSYNEQFF. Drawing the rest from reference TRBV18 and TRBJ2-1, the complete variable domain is NAGVMQNPRHLVRRRGQEARLRCSPMKGHSHVYWYRQLPEEGLKFMVYLQKENIIDESGMPKERFSAEFPKEGPSILRIQQVVRGDSAAYFCASSLAGGGSYNEQFFGPGTRLTVL.

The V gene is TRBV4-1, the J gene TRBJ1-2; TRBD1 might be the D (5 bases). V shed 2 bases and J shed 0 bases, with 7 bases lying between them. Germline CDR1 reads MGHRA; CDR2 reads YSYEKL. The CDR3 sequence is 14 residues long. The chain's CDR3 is CASSQSQANYGYTF. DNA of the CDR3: TGCGCCAGCAGCCAATCACAGGCTAACTATGGCTACACCTTC.

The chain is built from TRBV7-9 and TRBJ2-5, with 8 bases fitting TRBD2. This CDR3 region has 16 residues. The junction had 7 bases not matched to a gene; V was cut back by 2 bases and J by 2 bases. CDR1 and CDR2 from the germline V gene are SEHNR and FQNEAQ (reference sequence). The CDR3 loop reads CASSLNSGGVQETQYF. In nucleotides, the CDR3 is TGTGCCAGCAGCTTAAACTCCGGGGGGGTTCAAGAGACCCAGTACTTC.